This passage covers 20 T cell receptor beta chains from one sample sequenced in a study of OX40 agonist ivuxolimab in advanced cancers. Assay: immunoSEQ multiplex PCR; the TCRdb copy retains only in-frame clones and omits some. The sample contains around 31,000 clones, roughly 80% of which appear only once. This sample comprised CD4+ or CD8+ T cells sorted from blood, obtained in a trial of the OX40 agonist ivuxolimab. The receptors stem from an adult with an advanced solid tumor such as melanoma, head and neck, liver or kidney cancer.

J is TRBJ1-1 and V is TRBV5-1; D gene unclear. CDR3 length: 16 amino acids. With 4 bases removed from V and 4 bases from J, the gap between germline ends came to 20 bases. Germline V gives CDR1 SGHRS, CDR2 YFSETQ. DNA for the CDR3: TGCGCCAGCAGCCGGGGAGAGGCAGCCCGGCCCACTGAAGCTTTCTTT. Translating gives CASSRGEAARPTEAFF.

The chain links TRBV15 to TRBJ2-3; the match to TRBD1 covers 7 bases. This CDR3 is built from 17 residues. V dropped 2 bases and J dropped 2; count of bases not matched to a gene: 10. Germline-derived CDR1 and CDR2 are LNHNV and YYDKDF (reference sequence). CDR3 in DNA: TGTGCCACCAGCAGACCACCCAGGCAGGGGGTCACAGATACGCAGTATTTT. It encodes CATSRPPRQGVTDTQYF.

The chain joins TRBV7-9 to TRBJ2-7; 9 nucleotides match TRBD1. The CDR3 is 14 residues long. Germline V CDR1 and CDR2: SEHNR, FQNEAQ (reference sequence). Trimming took 6 bases from V and 5 from J; bases not matched to a gene: 8. The CDR3 here is CASRRGTGPNEQYF. CDR3 sequence (DNA): TGTGCCAGCAGGCGTGGGACAGGGCCTAACGAGCAGTACTTC.

This clone was seen more than once but under ten times. The rearrangement links TRBV6-5 to TRBJ2-7; D is possibly TRBD2 (5 bases). With 4 bases removed from V and 3 bases from J, the gap between germline ends came to 7 bases. The V gene's germline CDR1 is MNHEY and CDR2 SVGAGI. The CDR3 sequence is 12 residues long. The CDR3 sequence is CASSWERYEQYF. In DNA form, the CDR3 reads TGTGCCAGCAGTTGGGAGCGCTACGAGCAGTACTTC.

The chain has TRBV5-5 and TRBJ2-7, with TRBD1 matching 7 bases. The CDR3 spans 15 residues. With 0 bases clipped from V and 3 bases from J, the junction kept 6 bases outside the gene matches. CDR1 SGHKS and CDR2 YYEKEE come from the germline V gene (reference sequence). CDR3 protein: CASSLVQGPNYEQYF. In DNA form, the CDR3 reads TGTGCCAGCAGCTTGGTACAGGGGCCGAACTACGAGCAGTACTTC.

V usage is TRBV15 and J usage is TRBJ2-2; D gene unclear. Per germline, CDR1 LNHNV and CDR2 YYDKDF (reference sequence). V shed 6 bases and J shed 3 bases, with 14 bases lying between them. The CDR3 is 15 amino acids. Here the CDR3 reads CATSWGGRDTGELFF. CDR3 nucleotides: TGTGCCACCAGTTGGGGTGGAAGGGACACCGGGGAGCTGTTTTTT.

Note on this clone: The identical CDR3 is also encoded by other nucleotide sequences in the sample. This rearrangement joins TRBV5-1 to TRBJ2-5; 8 bases align to TRBD2. Germline CDR1 is SGHRS and CDR2 is YFSETQ. This CDR3 comprises 15 residues. V lost 1 base to trimming and J lost 4 bases; unmatched junction nucleotides: 6. CDR3 in DNA: TGCGCCAGCAGCTTGACTAGCGGCGAAGGAGAGACCCAGTACTTC. This sequence encodes CASSLTSGEGETQYF. Together with reference TRBV5-1 and TRBJ2-5, the CDR3 gives the full variable domain: KAGVTQTPRYLIKTRGQQVTLSCSPISGHRSVSWYQQTPGQGLQFLFEYFSETQRNKGNFPGRFSGRQFSNSRSEMNVSTLELGDSALYLCASSLTSGEGETQYFGPGTRLLVL.

The chain carries TRBV15 and TRBJ2-4; D is possibly TRBD1 or TRBD2 (5 bases each). The CDR3 totals 16 residues. V dropped 3 bases and J dropped 6 bases, with 18 bases sitting between them. Germline V gene lookup returns CDR1 LNHNV and CDR2 YYDKDF (reference sequence). Here the CDR3 reads CATSRAGTQGANIQYF. The DNA of the CDR3 is TGTGCCACCAGCAGGGCCGGGACCCAGGGAGCAAACATTCAGTACTTC. Full variable domain (outside the CDR3, taken from reference TRBV15 and TRBJ2-4): DAMVIQNPRYQVTQFGKPVTLSCSQTLNHNVMYWYQQKSSQAPKLLFHYYDKDFNNEADTPDNFQSRRPNTSFCFLDIRSPGLGDTAMYLCATSRAGTQGANIQYFGAGTRLSVL.

The rearrangement joins TRBV28 to TRBJ2-1; unclear D gene. CDR3 size: 13 residues. Trimming left V 6 bases short and J 2 bases short, with 8 bases between. Germline loops: CDR1 MDHEN, CDR2 SYDVKM. The CDR3: CASSLPTYNEQFF. CDR3 nucleotides: TGTGCCAGCAGCTTACCAACCTACAATGAGCAGTTCTTC.

This clone was detected only once. This rearrangement joins TRBV18 to TRBJ1-4, with 9 bases aligning to TRBD1. After removal of 8 bases from V and 7 bases from J, the junction contained 5 bases not matched to a gene. The CDR3 is made up of 13 amino acids. Per the germline V gene, CDR1 is KGHSH and CDR2 is LQKENI. Here the CDR3 DNA reads TGTGCCAGCGCTGGACAGGGGCTTGAAAAACTGTTTTTT. This translates into CASAGQGLEKLFF.

This clone was found a few times. This sequence joins TRBV5-6 and TRBJ2-3; maybe TRBD2 (5 bases). Germline V gives CDR1 SGHDT, CDR2 YYEEEE. V dropped 3 bases and J dropped 6 bases, with 14 bases sitting between them. This CDR3 region has 14 residues. CDR3 sequence: CASSSSMRADTQYF. DNA of the CDR3: TGTGCCAGCAGCTCCTCGATGAGGGCGGATACGCAGTATTTT.

The chain recombines TRBV7-8 with TRBJ2-3, with D possibly matching TRBD2 (6 bases). Trimming pared 1 base from V and 4 bases from J, leaving 15 bases between. The germline V gene has CDR1 SGHVS and CDR2 FQNEAQ. The CDR3 is 16 amino acids. The CDR3 loop is CASSLELAGGADTQYF. In nucleotides, the CDR3 is TGTGCCAGCAGCTTAGAACTTGCGGGCGGGGCAGATACGCAGTATTTT.

The V gene is TRBV21-1, the J gene TRBJ1-1; the DNA was not compared with TRBD1, the D call given in the table. TRBV21-1 is a recognized pseudogene. The CDR3 has 12 residues. This CDR3 reads CARETGVTEAFF. For the CDR3, the DNA is TGTGCCAGAGAGACAGGGGTGACTGAAGCTTTCTTT.

The genes are TRBV29-1 and TRBJ1-6; weak D call: TRBD1 (5 bases). Germline assignment: CDR1 SQVTM and CDR2 ANQGSEA. Trimming took 6 bases from V and 0 from J, leaving 9 bases between them. CDR3 length: 14 amino acids. Here the CDR3 DNA reads TGCAGCGTGACGACAGACTCCTATAATTCACCCCTCCACTTT. It encodes CSVTTDSYNSPLHF. Looking up the rest from reference TRBV29-1 and TRBJ1-6 gives the full variable domain: SAVISQKPSRDICQRGTSLTIQCQVDSQVTMMFWYRQQPGQSLTLIATANQGSEATYESGFVIDKFPISRPNLTFSTLTVSNMSPEDSSIYLCSVTTDSYNSPLHFGNGTRLTVT.

The V call is TRBV28, the J call TRBJ2-2; tentative D call: TRBD1 (5 bases). Trimming took 7 bases from V and 1 from J, leaving 7 bases between them. Germline V gene lookup returns CDR1 MDHEN and CDR2 SYDVKM. The CDR3 is made up of 13 amino acids. CDR3 region: CASIGQNTGELFF. The CDR3 bases are TGTGCCAGCATTGGACAGAACACCGGGGAGCTGTTTTTT.

V and J are TRBV6-5 and TRBJ1-2; no firm D call. This CDR3 is 14 amino acids long. The germline V gene has CDR1 MNHEY and CDR2 SVGAGI. V lost 7 bases and J 0 bases, leaving 12 bases between the germline ends. CDR3 loop: CASTTAHTNYGYTF. DNA for the CDR3: TGTGCCAGCACCACAGCGCATACTAACTATGGCTACACCTTC.

A few counts support this clone. V gene TRBV18 combines with J gene TRBJ1-1; weak D call: TRBD1 (5 bases). V was trimmed by 6 bases and J by 8 bases, leaving 16 bases between them. CDR3 size: 13 residues. Germline lookup yields CDR1 KGHSH and CDR2 LQKENI. CDR3 sequence: CASSQIDSFEAFF. DNA of the CDR3: TGTGCCAGCTCTCAGATCGACAGCTTCGAAGCTTTCTTT.

This clone was seen a handful of times. The chain links TRBV21-1 to TRBJ2-7; TRBD2 was called by the table and not checked on the DNA. TRBV21-1 is given as a pseudogene. The CDR3 extends over 11 amino acids. The CDR3 nucleotides are TGTGCCAGCAGCATTAGGTCTCAACGGGACTTC. It codes for CASSIRSQRDF.

V and J are TRBV6-1 and TRBJ1-1, with 8 positions matching TRBD1. Trimming at V came to 6 bases and at J to 6 bases, leaving 6 bases not matched to a gene. Per germline, CDR1 MNHNS and CDR2 SASEGT. CDR3 length: 13 amino acids. This chain's CDR3 is CASRQTGEAEAFF. Written as DNA, the CDR3 is TGTGCCAGCAGACAGACAGGGGAGGCTGAAGCTTTCTTT.

This rearrangement joins TRBV7-2 to TRBJ1-6; D unclear. The CDR3 extends over 15 amino acids. The V end lost 1 base, the J end lost 10 bases, and 14 bases lay between the germline ends. CDR1 and CDR2 (germline): SGHTA, FQGNSA. CDR3 protein: CASSLDMGLGSPLHF. The DNA of the CDR3 is TGTGCCAGCAGCTTAGATATGGGGTTAGGCTCACCCCTCCACTTT. Full variable domain (rest looked up from reference TRBV7-2 and TRBJ1-6): GAGVSQSPSNKVTEKGKDVELRCDPISGHTALYWYRQSLGQGLEFLIYFQGNSAPDKSGLPSDRFSAERTGGSVSTLTIQRTQQEDSAVYLCASSLDMGLGSPLHFGNGTRLTVT.